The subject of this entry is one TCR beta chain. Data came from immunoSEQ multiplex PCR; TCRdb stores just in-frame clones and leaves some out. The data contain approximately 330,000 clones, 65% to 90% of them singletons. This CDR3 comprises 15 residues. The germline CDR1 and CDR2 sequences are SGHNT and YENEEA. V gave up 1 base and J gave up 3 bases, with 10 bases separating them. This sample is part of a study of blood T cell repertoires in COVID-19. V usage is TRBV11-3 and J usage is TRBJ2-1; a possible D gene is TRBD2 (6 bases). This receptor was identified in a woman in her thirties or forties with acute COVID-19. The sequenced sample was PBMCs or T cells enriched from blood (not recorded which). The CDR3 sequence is CASSLVAVGYNEQFF. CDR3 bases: TGTGCCAGCAGCTTAGTAGCGGTAGGCTACAATGAGCAGTTCTTC.